This TCR beta chain is drawn from a study of CD8 T cells in ankylosing spondylitis. One entry per CDR3 protein results from TCRdb running MiXCR on the 5' RACE reads. This table holds about 130,000 distinct CDR3 sequences, over 7% found once. Trimming took 5 bases from V and 6 from J; bases not matched to a gene: 7. This CDR3 contains 16 residues. CDR1 and CDR2 (germline): LGHDT, YNNKEL (reference sequence). Sequencing input: blood, either unsorted or a sorted T cell fraction (not recorded which). V and J are TRBV3-1 and TRBJ2-2, with 12 nucleotides matching TRBD2. The TCR sequence derives from a male donor with ankylosing spondylitis or in good health (not recorded which). CDR3 coding DNA: TGTGCCAGCAGCTCACTAGCGGGAGGTCTATCCGGGGAGCTGTTTTTT. It is translated as CASSSLAGGLSGELFF.